This is a list of T cell receptor beta chains from one sample in a study of T cell responses to AZD1222 COVID-19 vaccine. Clones were sequenced by immunoSEQ multiplex PCR, and TCRdb holds only the in-frame ones, with some missing. The table lists roughly 150,000 clones, 90% to 95% of them singletons. The sample here was peripheral blood, taken on day 0 of AZD1222 vaccination. Source of these receptors: an adult in good health. Both conserved end residues are part of each CDR3. The D gene is left open where the match is weak. Size is stated for part of the rows, as once, few or many counts, or as a class when the clone is expanded.

j_call d_call clone_size v_call cdr3_length cdr3_nt cdr3_aa
TRBJ1-4 TRBD1 - TRBV11-3 16 TGTGCCAGCAGCTTACCCCAGGGACAGGATAATGAAAAACTGTTTTTT CASSLPQGQDNEKLFF
TRBJ1-1 - - TRBV24-1 14 TGTGCCACCAGTGATTTGGAGGGGCGCCCTGAAGCTTTCTTT CATSDLEGRPEAFF
TRBJ1-6 TRBD1 - TRBV5-6 14 TGTGCCAGCAGCTTCACAGGGGTAAATTCACCCCTCCACTTT CASSFTGVNSPLHF
TRBJ2-5 TRBD2 - TRBV4-2 15 TGTGCCAGCAGCCCTAGCGGGGGGGCCGGGGAGACCCAGTACTTC CASSPSGGAGETQYF
TRBJ1-1 - once TRBV27 14 TGTGCCAGCAGTTCCCAGGGCAAAGTCTTGGAAGCTTTCTTT CASSSQGKVLEAFF
TRBJ1-1 - once TRBV2 15 TGTGCCAGCAGTGTGGGCCCGAAGGGACCCACTGAAGCTTTCTTT CASSVGPKGPTEAFF
TRBJ1-5 - - TRBV5-6 15 TGTGCCAGCAGCTGGGGCGGGGGGAGCAATCAGCCCCAGCATTTT CASSWGGGSNQPQHF
TRBJ2-1 TRBD2 - TRBV11-3 16 TGTGCCAGCAGCCCCACCGGGGCTAGCGGGGGGAATGAGCAGTTCTTC CASSPTGASGGNEQFF
TRBJ1-4 - - TRBV21-1 15 TGTGCCAGCAGCAACGGGACAGGGGGTAGGGAAAAACTGTTTTTT CASSNGTGGREKLFF
TRBJ2-1 - - TRBV7-9 12 TGTGCCAGCAGCTCTGCTTGGGGTGAGCAGTTCTTC CASSSAWGEQFF
TRBJ1-4 - - TRBV4-2 16 TGTGCCAGCAGCCCCAGAACACAGGACTTCAGTGAAAAACTGTTTTTT CASSPRTQDFSEKLFF
TRBJ1-5 TRBD1 - TRBV6-5 15 TGTGCCAGCAGGGCCGGACAGGGAGGGGTACAGCCCCAGCATTTT CASRAGQGGVQPQHF
TRBJ2-7 - - TRBV27 15 TGTGCCAGCAGTTTATTGCCAGGAGAAAACTACGAGCAGTACTTC CASSLLPGENYEQYF
TRBJ2-3 - - TRBV29-1 12 TGCAGCGTTGGTTGGACCACAGATACGCAGTATTTT CSVGWTTDTQYF
TRBJ2-7 TRBD1 - TRBV13 16 TGTGCCAGCAGCCCGGCGAGGGGGACAGGGGGCAAAGAGCAGTACTTC CASSPARGTGGKEQYF
TRBJ1-2 TRBD1 - TRBV11-2 14 TGTGCCAGCAGTCGAATACGGGACAGCTATGGCTACACCTTC CASSRIRDSYGYTF